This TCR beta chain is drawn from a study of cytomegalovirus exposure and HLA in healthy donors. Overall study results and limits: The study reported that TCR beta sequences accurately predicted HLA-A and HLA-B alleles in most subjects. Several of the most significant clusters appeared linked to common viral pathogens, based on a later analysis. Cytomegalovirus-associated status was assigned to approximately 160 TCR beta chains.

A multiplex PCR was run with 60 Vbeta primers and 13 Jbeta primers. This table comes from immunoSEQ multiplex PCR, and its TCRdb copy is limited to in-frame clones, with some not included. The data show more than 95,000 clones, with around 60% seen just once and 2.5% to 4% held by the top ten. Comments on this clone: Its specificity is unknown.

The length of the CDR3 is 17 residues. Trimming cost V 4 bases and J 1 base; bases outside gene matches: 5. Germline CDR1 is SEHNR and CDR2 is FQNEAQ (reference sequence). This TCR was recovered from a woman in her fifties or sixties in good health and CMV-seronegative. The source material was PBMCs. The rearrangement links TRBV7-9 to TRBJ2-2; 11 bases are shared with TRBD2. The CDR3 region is CASSSLGLAGNTGELFF. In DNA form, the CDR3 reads TGTGCCAGCAGCTCCCTCGGACTAGCGGGGAACACCGGGGAGCTGTTTTTT.